Below, one T cell receptor beta chain is given with its context. Its antigen is unidentified. The data were taken from a study of T cell repertoires in cytomegalovirus infection. Study details: Indications of both CMV infection and matching HLA type were provided by public TCR beta signatures.

TCRdb recomputed calls from the reads with MiXCR, one row per CDR3 protein. Of 200,000 to 250,000 distinct CDR3 sequences listed, approximately 22% are singletons. The CDR3 totals 15 residues. Per the germline V gene, CDR1 is MGHRA and CDR2 is YSYEKL. J gave up 5 bases and V 1 base, and 3 bases lay outside the gene matches. Findings of the study overall: Of the TCR beta families, the public ones yielded a cumulative frequency that identified carriers of CMV plus the relevant HLA. Clonotypes of TCR beta that were HLA-C-restricted and CMV-specific dominated the ex vivo response.

This TCR was recovered from a human donor in good health (CMV status not recorded). Some clones in this sample may be carry-over from other donors' samples. This chain links TRBV4-1 with TRBJ2-2, with 8 bases fitting TRBD2. Sequencing was performed on CD8+ T cells from PBMCs. As DNA, the CDR3 is TGCGCCAGCAGCCAAGTTGCGGGGGGAACCGGGGAGCTGTTTTTT. It encodes CASSQVAGGTGELFF.